This T cell receptor (beta chain) was identified during a study of beta chain features in type 1 diabetes. Study summary: The study examined 107,917,701 sorted cells across all samples.

J was trimmed by 3 bases and V by 5 bases; bases with no gene match: 2. The germline V gene encodes CDR1 LNHDA and CDR2 SQIVND (reference sequence). CDR3 length: 14 amino acids. Isolated RNA was reverse transcribed in full, so expressed TCRB transcripts were sequenced. Sequencing used immunoSEQ multiplex PCR; TCRdb keeps in-frame clones, though not all of them. The sample has approximately 250,000 clones; over 12% are singletons. J is TRBJ1-5 and V is TRBV19, with 9 bases lining up with TRBD1. This TCR derives from a woman between 35 and 50 years old in good health. The sample comprised naive CD4+ T cells from blood. The CDR3 DNA reads TGTGCCAGTAGTTTACAGGGGGCCAATCAGCCCCAGCATTTT. It specifies CASSLQGANQPQHF.